One and the same sample provided the 29 T cell receptor beta chains below, sequenced in a study of long-term antiretroviral therapy in people with HIV. At the survey level, the v3.0 immunoSEQ assay was run. Some clones are missing from TCRdb's copy, which holds only in-frame ones; the method was immunoSEQ multiplex PCR. Counted here are 20,000 or so clones, around 84% occurring once; the ten biggest clones make up roughly 8%. Here the sequenced sample was unsorted PBMCs, taken 0.9 years after starting antiretroviral therapy. All receptors derive from a man between 18 and 35 years old with HIV.

The gene calls are TRBV30 and TRBJ1-2, with a possible D match to TRBD1 (5 bases). Trimming took off 5 bases at V and 7 bases at J, with 14 bases between the two ends. Germline-derived CDR1 and CDR2 are GTSNPN and SVGIG (reference sequence). The CDR3 extends over 12 amino acids. CDR3 sequence reads: CAWDSNGGGYTF. In DNA form, the CDR3 reads TGTGCCTGGGACTCTAATGGGGGTGGCTACACCTTC.

The CDR3 nucleotides read TGTGCCAGCAGCCATTTGGGGGCGATTGACAGGGAATATGGCTACACCTTC. This codes for CASSHLGAIDREYGYTF. The chain employs TRBV7-9 and TRBJ1-2, with TRBD1 matching over 7 bases. V was pared by 5 bases and J by 5 bases, with 17 bases of the junction left unmatched. CDR3 length: 17 residues. Germline V gives CDR1 SEHNR, CDR2 FQNEAQ (reference sequence). The variable domain in full, completed from reference TRBV7-9 and TRBJ1-2, reads DTGVSQNPRHKITKRGQNVTFRCDPISEHNRLYWYRQTLGQGPEFLTYFQNEAQLEKSRLLSDRFSAERPKGSFSTLEIQRTEQGDSAMYLCASSHLGAIDREYGYTFGSGTRLTVV.

There are a few counts of this clone. DNA of the CDR3: TGTGCCAGCAGCGCGGGACAGGAATCATGGCAGCCCCAGCATTTT. Protein: CASSAGQESWQPQHF. V gene TRBV9 combines with J gene TRBJ1-5; 8 positions match TRBD1. Germline V gene sequence: CDR1 SGDLS, CDR2 YYNGEE. V trimming: 3 bases; J trimming: 7 bases; junction bases outside the gene matches: 9. This CDR3 has 15 amino acids.

J is TRBJ2-2 and V is TRBV5-6; D is perhaps TRBD2 (7 bases). CDR3 length equals 18 residues. Germline V gene data show CDR1 as SGHDT and CDR2 as YYEEEE. V shed 3 bases and J shed 1 base, with 19 bases lying between them. The CDR3 DNA reads TGTGCCAGCAGCTCCTGGGGGGCGGGGGCCTTGAACACCGGGGAGCTGTTTTTT. It specifies CASSSWGAGALNTGELFF.

The genes are TRBV4-1 and TRBJ1-2; 9 nucleotides agree with TRBD1. V lost 3 bases to trimming and J lost 4 bases; unmatched junction nucleotides: 6. Looked up from germline, CDR1 is MGHRA and CDR2 is YSYEKL. This CDR3 contains 15 residues. The CDR3 region has the DNA TGCGCCAGCAGCCAGTCTGGACAGGGGTTCTATGGCTACACCTTC. Its translation is CASSQSGQGFYGYTF.

J is TRBJ2-3 and V is TRBV7-8; perhaps TRBD2 as D (6 bases). Trimming pared 4 bases from V and 11 bases from J, leaving 13 bases between. Germline CDR1 and CDR2: SGHVS and FQNEAQ. The CDR3 is made up of 12 amino acids. The CDR3: CASSSVVRGQYF. CDR3 nucleotides: TGTGCCAGCAGCTCGGTGGTGCGGGGGCAGTATTTT.

The rearrangement links TRBV28 to TRBJ2-3; maybe TRBD2 (5 bases). CDR1 and CDR2 from the germline V gene are MDHEN and SYDVKM. Trimming removed 8 bases at V and 2 bases at J, with 8 bases between. The CDR3 covers 12 residues. Here the CDR3 DNA reads TGTGCCAGCGCACGGGACACAGATACGCAGTATTTT. The encoded protein is CASARDTDTQYF.

The chain combines TRBV4-2 with TRBJ2-7; 9 bases match TRBD2. Looked up from germline, CDR1 is LGHNA and CDR2 is YNFKEQ. V gave up 0 bases and J gave up 5 bases; unmatched junction bases: 5. CDR3 size: 15 residues. CDR3 sequence (DNA): TGTGCCAGCAGCCAAGATGGCGGGGGGGCCAACGAGCAGTACTTC. The encoded protein is CASSQDGGGANEQYF.

This chain links TRBV6-6 with TRBJ1-3; the D is unclear. Per the germline V gene, CDR1 is MNHNY and CDR2 is SVGAGI (reference sequence). Trimming removed 2 bases from V and 7 bases from J, with 9 bases in between. This CDR3 spans 13 amino acids. The CDR3 sequence is CASSYVGTNTIYF. As DNA, the CDR3 is TGTGCCAGCAGTTACGTAGGCACTAACACCATATATTTT.

This chain connects TRBV19 to TRBJ1-6; D is unclear. The CDR3 covers 14 residues. V lost 1 base and J 7 bases, leaving 8 bases between the germline ends. The germline V gene has CDR1 LNHDA and CDR2 SQIVND (reference sequence). The CDR3 loop is CASSIGVGNSPLHF. As DNA, the CDR3 is TGTGCCAGTAGTATAGGAGTCGGAAATTCACCCCTCCACTTT.

The rearrangement joins TRBV18 to TRBJ1-1; D ambiguous. This CDR3 comprises 15 residues. Germline loops: CDR1 KGHSH, CDR2 LQKENI. Deletions cut 4 bases from V and 1 base from J, with 13 bases between. CDR3: CASSQSPGQNTEAFF. The CDR3 region has the DNA TGTGCCAGCTCACAATCACCGGGCCAGAACACTGAAGCTTTCTTT.

This chain uses TRBV7-8 with TRBJ1-4, with 10 bases aligning to TRBD1. The CDR3 covers 14 residues. Germline V gene lookup returns CDR1 SGHVS and CDR2 FQNEAQ. The V gene end was trimmed by 4 bases and the J gene end by 9 bases; junction bases not matched to a gene: 5. As DNA, the CDR3 is TGTGCCAGCAGCTCCGGACAGGGGGGTAAAAAACTGTTTTTT. Amino acids: CASSSGQGGKKLFF.

The chain links TRBV6-6 to TRBJ1-1; D is perhaps TRBD1 (5 bases). This CDR3 contains 12 residues. Germline CDR1 and CDR2: MNHNY and SVGAGI (reference sequence). V lost 8 bases, J lost 6 bases, and 13 bases lay in between. CDR3 DNA sequence: TGTGCCAGCTGGCTGGGGGGGGCTGAAGCTTTCTTT. It yields the protein CASWLGGAEAFF.

This chain links TRBV2 with TRBJ1-2, with 8 nucleotides matching TRBD1. The CDR3 spans 14 residues. V lost 7 bases to trimming and J lost 5 bases; unmatched junction nucleotides: 9. CDR1 SNHLY and CDR2 FYNNEI come from the germline V gene. CDR3 coding DNA: TGTGCCAGCAATACCGGAGACAGGGGATATGGCTACACCTTC. It codes for CASNTGDRGYGYTF.

As DNA, the CDR3 is TGTGCCAGCAGTGAACTAGGTAGCGGGGGTGCGCAGTATTTT. Protein product: CASSELGSGGAQYF. The chain links TRBV6-1 to TRBJ2-3; the match to TRBD2 covers 9 bases. Germline V gene data show CDR1 as MNHNS and CDR2 as SASEGT. The CDR3 length is 14 residues. With V trimmed by 2 bases and J by 10 bases, 7 bases remained unmatched.

The CDR3 region is CASSFPRTASDTQYF. Here the CDR3 DNA reads TGTGCCAGCAGCTTCCCCAGGACAGCGTCAGATACGCAGTATTTT. The gene calls are TRBV7-2 and TRBJ2-3, with D maybe TRBD1 (6 bases). Germline V lookup: CDR1 SGHTA, CDR2 FQGNSA. V was pared by 3 bases and J by 4 bases, with 14 bases between. The CDR3 runs to 15 residues. Based on the CDR3 plus reference TRBV7-2 and TRBJ2-3, the full variable domain is GAGVSQSPSNKVTEKGKDVELRCDPISGHTALYWYRQSLGQGLEFLIYFQGNSAPDKSGLPSDRFSAERTGGSVSTLTIQRTQQEDSAVYLCASSFPRTASDTQYFGPGTRLTVL.

This clone showed up just a few times. The V call is TRBV6-5, the J call TRBJ1-5; D remains ambiguous. CDR3 length: 15 amino acids. Germline CDR1 reads MNHEY; CDR2 reads SVGAGI. V dropped 2 bases and J dropped 4 bases, with 12 bases sitting between them. The CDR3 DNA sequence: TGTGCCAGCAGTTACATGGCGGGCCTTAATCAGCCCCAGCATTTT. Translating gives CASSYMAGLNQPQHF.

V is TRBV28 and J is TRBJ2-7; no reliable D call. CDR3 length: 13 residues. Germline lookup yields CDR1 MDHEN and CDR2 SYDVKM. The ends were cut back, 6 bases at V and 3 bases at J, with 12 bases in the middle. The CDR3 loop reads CASSPGRIYEQYF. CDR3 nucleotides: TGTGCCAGCAGCCCCGGACGGATCTACGAGCAGTACTTC.

The V and J genes are TRBV11-2 and TRBJ1-1; a weak D match, TRBD1 (5 bases). The CDR3 consists of 14 residues. The ends were cut back, 5 bases at V and 1 base at J, with 11 bases in the middle. Germline-derived CDR1 and CDR2 are SGHAT and FQNNGV. The CDR3 DNA reads TGTGCCAGCAGCGTCGACAGCCAGAACACTGAAGCTTTCTTT. Translation: CASSVDSQNTEAFF.

This clone was detected only once. CDR3 amino acids: CASSYSIEGNTIYF. For the CDR3, the DNA is TGTGCCAGCAGTTACTCGATTGAGGGAAACACCATATATTTT. This chain uses TRBV6-6 with TRBJ1-3; no clear D. V gave up 0 bases and J gave up 4 bases, with 7 bases separating them. CDR3 size: 14 residues. CDR1 MNHNY and CDR2 SVGAGI come from the germline V gene (reference sequence).

The chain joins TRBV6-5 to TRBJ1-2; 7 bases align to TRBD1. The CDR3 runs 13 residues. The V segment lost 6 bases and the J segment 8 bases; nucleotides outside the gene matches: 9. Germline V gives CDR1 MNHEY, CDR2 SVGAGI. In DNA form, the CDR3 reads TGTGCCAGCAGCCCCGACAGGGATCACGGCTACACCTTC. Amino acid sequence: CASSPDRDHGYTF.

The V and J genes are TRBV2 and TRBJ2-1; TRBD2 agrees at 15 bases. CDR1 SNHLY and CDR2 FYNNEI come from the germline V gene. Trimming removed 6 bases from V and 5 bases from J; junction bases left unmatched: 17. This CDR3 is 20 amino acids long. The CDR3 loop is CASSKTPGLAGGLDHNEQFF. In nucleotides, the CDR3 is TGTGCCAGCAGCAAAACCCCGGGACTAGCGGGGGGACTCGACCACAATGAGCAGTTCTTC.

This chain uses TRBV7-2 with TRBJ1-5; D perhaps matches TRBD1 (5 bases). Trimming cost V 2 bases and J 4 bases, with 6 bases left between them. The CDR3 contains 13 residues. Germline V gives CDR1 SGHTA, CDR2 FQGNSA. The CDR3 spells CASSLRGNQPQHF. The DNA of the CDR3 is TGTGCCAGCAGCTTAAGGGGAAATCAGCCCCAGCATTTT.

The chain uses TRBV7-8 and TRBJ2-2; D may be TRBD2 (5 bases). With 5 bases removed from V and 7 bases from J, the gap between germline ends came to 17 bases. The CDR3 contains 15 residues. Germline V gene sequence: CDR1 SGHVS, CDR2 FQNEAQ. The CDR3: CASSTLGVAGGELFF. CDR3 coding DNA: TGTGCCAGCAGCACCCTTGGTGTGGCGGGCGGGGAGCTGTTTTTT.

The V gene is TRBV2, the J gene TRBJ2-3; a possible D gene is TRBD2 (6 bases). CDR1 and CDR2 (germline): SNHLY, FYNNEI. V lost 4 bases and J 4 bases, leaving 12 bases between the germline ends. The CDR3 spans 14 residues. CDR3 sequence (DNA): TGTGCCAGCAGTGTCAGGTGGGGGGCAGATACGCAGTATTTT. Its translation: CASSVRWGADTQYF.

The rearrangement links TRBV6-5 to TRBJ1-1, with a possible D match to TRBD1 (5 bases). The V gene's germline CDR1 is MNHEY and CDR2 SVGAGI. This CDR3 contains 15 residues. Trimming cost V 2 bases and J 1 base, with 11 bases left between them. CDR3 bases: TGTGCCAGCAGTTACGAGTTCGGGGGGAACACTGAAGCTTTCTTT. Translation gives CASSYEFGGNTEAFF.

This rearrangement joins TRBV7-3 to TRBJ1-2; the D is unclear. The germline gives CDR1 SGHTA, CDR2 FQGTGA. The length of the CDR3 is 14 residues. The V end was cut by 8 bases, the J end by 5 bases, with 18 bases between. Written as DNA, the CDR3 is TGTGCCAGCTCTATGTCTCAAACGGGATATGGCTACACCTTC. Its protein is CASSMSQTGYGYTF.

The J gene is TRBJ1-3, the V gene TRBV10-3; perhaps TRBD1 as D (5 bases). V was pared by 3 bases and J by 0 bases, with 12 bases between. Germline-derived CDR1 and CDR2 are ENHRY and SYGVKD. This CDR3 spans 16 amino acids. CDR3 in amino acids: CAISEGEGRSGNTIYF. The CDR3 bases are TGTGCCATCAGTGAAGGGGAGGGCCGCTCTGGAAACACCATATATTTT.

The chain joins TRBV5-5 to TRBJ1-3; no clear D gene. Between the trimmed V and J ends, which lost 6 bases and 4 bases, there was a span of 11 bases. The CDR3 spans 13 residues. The germline CDR1 and CDR2 sequences are SGHKS and YYEKEE (reference sequence). Here the CDR3 reads CASTPDRGNTIYF. As DNA, the CDR3 is TGTGCCAGCACCCCAGACCGAGGAAACACCATATATTTT.